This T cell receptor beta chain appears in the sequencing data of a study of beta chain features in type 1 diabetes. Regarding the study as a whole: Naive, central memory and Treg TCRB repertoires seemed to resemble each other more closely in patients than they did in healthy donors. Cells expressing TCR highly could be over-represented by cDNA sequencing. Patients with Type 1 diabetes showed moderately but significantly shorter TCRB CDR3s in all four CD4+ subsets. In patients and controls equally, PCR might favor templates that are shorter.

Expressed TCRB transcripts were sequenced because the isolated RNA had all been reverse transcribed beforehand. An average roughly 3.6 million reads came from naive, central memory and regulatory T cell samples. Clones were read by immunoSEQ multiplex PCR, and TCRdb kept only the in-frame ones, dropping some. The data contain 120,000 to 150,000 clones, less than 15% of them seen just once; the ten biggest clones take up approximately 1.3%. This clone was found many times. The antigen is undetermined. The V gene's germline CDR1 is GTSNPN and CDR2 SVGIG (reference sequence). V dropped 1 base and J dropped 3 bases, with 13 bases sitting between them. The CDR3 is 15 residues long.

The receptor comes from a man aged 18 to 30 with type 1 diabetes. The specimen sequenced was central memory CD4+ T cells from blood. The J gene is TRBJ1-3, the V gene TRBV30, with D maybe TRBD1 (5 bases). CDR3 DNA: TGTGCCTGGAGTGGACCAGGGAATGGTGGAAACACCATATATTTT. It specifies CAWSGPGNGGNTIYF.